The 8 T cell receptor beta chains in this list originate from one sample, sequenced in a study of vaccination effects on CD4 cells after COVID-19 (dated by TCRdb to 2021 to 2024). After 10 to 11 days of culture, CD4+ T cells were isolated with the EasySep CD4+ T cell isolation kit. Libraries were constructed by the immunoSEQ multiplex PCR assay. TCRdb obtained this table from immuneACCESS and retained in-frame rearrangements with V and J assigned. These tables miss some clones; where compared with another copy, unresolved V genes account for less than half of the shortfall, and the remainder is unexplained. Across this sample there are about 39,000 clones, with roughly 80% seen only once. The top ten clones comprise roughly 3% of the sample. No antigen has been assigned to these receptors. Material: CD4+ T cells from PBMCs cultured without peptide, obtained before COVID-19 vaccination. The receptors originated from a human donor who received a COVID-19 vaccine.

The chain links TRBV30 to TRBJ1-2, with a possible D match to TRBD1 (5 bases). The CDR3 length is 13 residues. Trimming removed 5 bases from V and 7 bases from J, with 17 bases in between. CDR1 and CDR2 from the germline V gene are GTSNPN and SVGIG (reference sequence). The DNA of the CDR3 is TGTGCCTGGTACTTACAGGCCGCTTCTGGCTACACCTTC. Translating it yields CAWYLQAASGYTF. The whole variable domain, remainder taken from reference TRBV30 and TRBJ1-2, is SQTIHQWPATLVQPVGSPLSLECTVEGTSNPNLYWYRQAAGRGLQLLFYSVGIGQISSEVPQNLSASRPQDRQFILSSKKLLLSDSGFYLCAWYLQAASGYTFGSGTRLTVV.

The genes are TRBV18 and TRBJ1-1; weak D call: TRBD1 (6 bases). Germline V lookup: CDR1 KGHSH, CDR2 LQKENI. The CDR3 covers 13 residues. Deletions cut 6 bases from V and 4 bases from J, with 12 bases between. The CDR3 loop is CASSQRGITEAFF. The CDR3 DNA sequence: TGTGCCAGCTCTCAAAGGGGGATCACTGAAGCTTTCTTT. The entire variable domain, with the rest obtained from reference TRBV18 and TRBJ1-1, is as follows: NAGVMQNPRHLVRRRGQEARLRCSPMKGHSHVYWYRQLPEEGLKFMVYLQKENIIDESGMPKERFSAEFPKEGPSILRIQQVVRGDSAAYFCASSQRGITEAFFGQGTRLTVV.

The sample holds one count of this clone. V is TRBV18 and J is TRBJ2-5, with unresolved D. The CDR3 loop spans 14 amino acids. V shed 3 bases and J shed 2 bases, with 10 bases lying between them. The germline V gene has CDR1 KGHSH and CDR2 LQKENI. The CDR3 here is CASSPRQQQETQYF. In DNA form, the CDR3 reads TGTGCCAGCTCACCCAGGCAGCAACAAGAGACCCAGTACTTC.

J is TRBJ2-1 and V is TRBV5-1; D gene ambiguous. Deletions cut 1 base from V and 8 bases from J, with 16 bases between. The CDR3 length is 15 residues. Per germline, CDR1 SGHRS and CDR2 YFSETQ. The CDR3 DNA reads as TGCGCCAGCAGCTTGCAAGCAGGTTCGGTGGATGAGCAGTTCTTC. As protein: CASSLQAGSVDEQFF.

The gene calls are TRBV30 and TRBJ2-3; 10 bases align to TRBD2. The ends lost 4 bases at V and 6 bases at J; junction bases unmatched: 7. CDR3 size: 14 residues. Germline CDR1 is GTSNPN and CDR2 is SVGIG (reference sequence). The CDR3 is CAWTRAGGRDTQYF. The DNA of the CDR3 is TGTGCCTGGACACGAGCGGGGGGGCGCGATACGCAGTATTTT.

This chain uses TRBV5-6 with TRBJ2-2, with TRBD1 matching 8 bases. CDR1 is SGHDT and CDR2 is YYEEEE in the germline V gene. V was pared by 4 bases and J by 8 bases, with 10 bases of the junction left unmatched. This CDR3 region has 15 residues. As DNA, the CDR3 is TGTGCCAGCAGCCCGGGGACAGGTTTCGTGGGGGAGCTGTTTTTT. This translates into CASSPGTGFVGELFF.

The rearrangement uses TRBV11-3 and TRBJ2-2; the match to TRBD2 covers 12 bases. The V gene's germline CDR1 is SGHNT and CDR2 YENEEA. V trimming: 5 bases; J trimming: 5 bases; junction bases outside the gene matches: 3. The CDR3 has 15 amino acids. CDR3 sequence (DNA): TGTGCCAGCAGCCCGCTAGCGGGGGGGACCGGGGAGCTGTTTTTT. Translation gives CASSPLAGGTGELFF. Full variable domain (remainder filled in from reference TRBV11-3 and TRBJ2-2): EAGVVQSPRYKIIEKKQPVAFWCNPISGHNTLYWYLQNLGQGPELLIRYENEEAVDDSQLPKDRFSAERLKGVDSTLKIQPAELGDSAVYLCASSPLAGGTGELFFGEGSRLTVL.

In this sample, this clone turned up once. The V and J genes are TRBV7-6 and TRBJ2-2; D is possibly TRBD2 (6 bases). Between the trimmed V and J ends, which lost 2 bases and 0 bases, there was a span of 16 bases. The CDR3 contains 18 residues. The germline gives CDR1 SGHVS, CDR2 FNYEAQ. CDR3 sequence (DNA): TGTGCCAGCAGCTTACCACTAGGGGACTTATCGAACACCGGGGAGCTGTTTTTT. It translates to CASSLPLGDLSNTGELFF.